The 25 T cell receptor beta chains given below trace back to one sample, sequenced in a study of vaccination effects on CD4 cells after COVID-19. The data were produced by immunoSEQ multiplex PCR, yet TCRdb's version contains in-frame clones alone and is incomplete. This sample carries approximately 61,000 clones, just under 80% of them seen once, and the ten largest clones take about 4.5%. Having been cultured for about 10 days, the cells underwent CD4+ T cell isolation. Subjects were given two BNT162b2 or mRNA-1273 vaccine doses. These receptors lack a known antigen. The sample in question was CD4+ T cells from PBMCs cultured without peptide, obtained after COVID-19 vaccination. The origin of the receptors is a human donor who received a COVID-19 vaccine.

The chain is built from TRBV3-1 (or the pseudogene TRBV3-2) and TRBJ2-7, with TRBD1 as a possible D gene (5 bases). V lost 4 bases, J lost 1 base, and 8 bases lay in between. Germline V lookup: CDR1 LGHDT, CDR2 YNNKEL (reference sequence). The CDR3 consists of 13 residues. CDR3 sequence reads: CASSLDTSYEQYF. CDR3 in DNA: TGTGCCAGCAGCCTGGACACTTCCTACGAGCAGTACTTC.

The rearrangement links TRBV4-1 to TRBJ1-4; D possibly corresponds to TRBD1 (5 bases). Germline CDR1 is MGHRA and CDR2 is YSYEKL. This CDR3 is 16 amino acids long. V lost 2 bases to trimming and J lost 5 bases, with 15 bases between them. The CDR3 loop reads CASSQPGRGPNEKLFF. The CDR3 coding sequence is TGCGCCAGCAGCCAACCGGGAAGGGGCCCAAATGAAAAACTGTTTTTT.

The chain uses TRBV6-1 and TRBJ2-1; 12 bases line up with TRBD2. The CDR3 runs 16 residues. With V trimmed by 3 bases and J by 15 bases, 15 bases remained unmatched. Per germline, CDR1 MNHNS and CDR2 SASEGT. CDR3 in DNA: TGTGCCAGCAGTGAGAGTTGGGGACTAGCGGGTCCCGAGGGGTTCTTC. Protein sequence: CASSESWGLAGPEGFF.

V is TRBV3-1 (or the pseudogene TRBV3-2) and J is TRBJ2-1, with D possibly matching TRBD2 (7 bases). The CDR3 sequence is 18 residues long. With 6 bases removed from V and 3 bases from J, the gap between germline ends came to 24 bases. The germline V gene has CDR1 LGHDT and CDR2 YNNKEL (reference sequence). CDR3 bases: TGTGCCAGCAGTCCAACAAGGACTTGGGGGGGCTTCTACAATGAGCAGTTCTTC. Encoded protein: CASSPTRTWGGFYNEQFF.

The CDR3 nucleotides are TGTGCCAGTTCCCTCACAGGGAGCGTCGGGCCCCAGCATTTT. Protein sequence: CASSLTGSVGPQHF. The chain links TRBV19 to TRBJ1-5; possibly TRBD1 for D (6 bases). Germline V CDR1 and CDR2: LNHDA, SQIVND (reference sequence). Trimming took off 8 bases at V and 9 bases at J, with 20 bases between the two ends. The CDR3 is made up of 14 amino acids.

V is TRBV7-9 and J is TRBJ1-2; no firm D call. Trimming removed 3 bases at V and 5 bases at J, with 13 bases between. Germline loops: CDR1 SEHNR, CDR2 FQNEAQ (reference sequence). This CDR3 is built from 14 residues. The chain's CDR3 is CASSLRAGSYGYTF. The CDR3 DNA reads TGTGCCAGCAGCTTGCGCGCCGGTTCATATGGCTACACCTTC.

The chain combines TRBV30 with TRBJ1-3; possible D gene TRBD1, 5 bases. Germline CDR1 GTSNPN, CDR2 SVGIG (reference sequence). This CDR3 is built from 16 residues. Trimming cost V 1 base and J 4 bases, with 17 bases left between them. The CDR3 spells CAWSEARGTLGNTIYF. The CDR3 bases are TGTGCCTGGAGTGAAGCCCGCGGGACGCTCGGAAACACCATATATTTT.

The chain recombines TRBV5-1 with TRBJ2-5, with D perhaps assigned TRBD1 or TRBD2 (5 bases each). Between the trimmed V and J ends, which lost 5 bases and 4 bases, there was a span of 9 bases. Germline assignment: CDR1 SGHRS and CDR2 YFSETQ. This CDR3 spans 12 amino acids. The CDR3: CASRSGTETQYF. CDR3 nucleotide sequence: TGCGCCAGCAGGTCCGGGACAGAGACCCAGTACTTC.

V gene TRBV6-5 combines with J gene TRBJ2-3, with D perhaps matching TRBD2 (6 bases). CDR1 MNHEY and CDR2 SVGAGI come from the germline V gene. This CDR3 is 14 amino acids long. V gave up 7 bases and J gave up 2 bases, with 13 bases separating them. The DNA for the CDR3 is TGTGCCAGCACCCCATTAGCGGCCACAGATACGCAGTATTTT. Its protein is CASTPLAATDTQYF.

V and J are TRBV19 and TRBJ2-7; 7 bases fit TRBD2. This CDR3 has 15 residues. With 6 bases clipped from V and 3 bases from J, the junction kept 11 bases outside the gene matches. Germline CDR1 and CDR2: LNHDA and SQIVND (reference sequence). The CDR3 spells CASSTGYGRIYEQYF. CDR3 bases: TGTGCCAGTAGCACCGGTTACGGGAGGATCTACGAGCAGTACTTC.

For this clone: The same CDR3 also results from other DNA sequences found in this sample. The genes are TRBV19 and TRBJ2-2; perhaps TRBD1 as D (6 bases). This CDR3 is built from 13 residues. Deletions cut 4 bases from V and 9 bases from J, with 12 bases between. CDR1 is LNHDA, CDR2 SQIVND, per germline (reference sequence). The CDR3 loop is CASSTGHARELFF. The CDR3 nucleotides are TGTGCCAGTAGTACGGGACATGCGCGGGAGCTGTTTTTT.

The rearrangement joins TRBV27 to TRBJ2-1; D gene ambiguous. Looked up from germline, CDR1 is MNHEY and CDR2 is SMNVEV (reference sequence). V dropped 5 bases and J dropped 10 bases, with 12 bases sitting between them. This CDR3 spans 12 amino acids. This CDR3 is CASSNPSGEQFF. The CDR3 bases are TGTGCCAGCAGTAATCCCAGTGGGGAGCAGTTCTTC.

This clone showed up just a few times. The chain uses TRBV9 and TRBJ1-2, with D unresolved. V was cut by 0 bases and J by 0 bases, with 9 bases left in between. CDR3 length: 15 amino acids. CDR1 and CDR2 from the germline V gene are SGDLS and YYNGEE. CDR3 region: CASSVASYANYGYTF. The CDR3 DNA sequence: TGTGCCAGCAGCGTAGCCAGCTACGCTAACTATGGCTACACCTTC.

V gene TRBV18 combines with J gene TRBJ2-5, with D possibly TRBD2 on 7 matching bases. CDR1 and CDR2 from the germline V gene are KGHSH and LQKENI. The ends were cut back, 2 bases at V and 6 bases at J, with 13 bases in the middle. The CDR3 length is 14 residues. In DNA, the CDR3 is TGTGCCAGCTCACCATCGGGGGGCCTACAGACCCAGTACTTC. This gives the protein CASSPSGGLQTQYF.

The chain uses TRBV10-1 and TRBJ2-1; TRBD2 is a possible D gene (5 bases). V lost 4 bases and J lost 4, with 11 bases in between. Per germline, CDR1 WNHNN and CDR2 SYGVQD (reference sequence). The CDR3 consists of 14 residues. CDR3: CASSVGGRYNEQFF. As DNA, the CDR3 is TGCGCCAGCAGTGTAGGAGGACGATACAATGAGCAGTTCTTC.

The V call is TRBV14, the J call TRBJ2-7; D may be TRBD2 (6 bases). The germline gives CDR1 SGHDN, CDR2 FVKESK. The V end was cut by 6 bases, the J end by 1 base, with 19 bases between. The CDR3 consists of 16 residues. The CDR3, as DNA: TGTGCCAGCAGTTTGGGGGGAGAGGTTTCGTCCTACGAGCAGTACTTC. This gives the protein CASSLGGEVSSYEQYF. The whole variable domain, filled in from reference TRBV14 and TRBJ2-7, reads EAGVTQFPSHSVIEKGQTVTLRCDPISGHDNLYWYRRVMGKEIKFLLHFVKESKQDESGMPNNRFLAERTGGTYSTLKVQPAELEDSGVYFCASSLGGEVSSYEQYFGPGTRLTVT.

This clone was seen once. The V and J genes are TRBV4-1 and TRBJ1-2, with D hard to call. The CDR3 runs 12 residues. CDR1 and CDR2 (germline): MGHRA, YSYEKL. V was cut by 4 bases and J by 8 bases, with 11 bases left in between. The CDR3 is CASSPQVGGYTF. Written as DNA, the CDR3 is TGCGCCAGCAGCCCGCAGGTGGGGGGCTACACCTTC.

The chain links TRBV2 to TRBJ1-3, with D unresolved. V was shortened by 8 bases and J by 3 bases, with 17 bases between the two germline ends. Germline lookup yields CDR1 SNHLY and CDR2 FYNNEI. The CDR3 totals 15 residues. CDR3 in amino acids: CASQMAGSFGNTIYF. The DNA of the CDR3 is TGTGCCAGCCAAATGGCAGGAAGTTTTGGAAACACCATATATTTT.

This chain joins TRBV2 and TRBJ2-3; 14 bases are a match to TRBD2. CDR1 SNHLY and CDR2 FYNNEI come from the germline V gene. The length of the CDR3 is 14 residues. Trimming cost V 6 bases and J 6 bases; bases outside gene matches: 2. The CDR3 DNA follows: TGTGCCAGCAGGGGACTAGCGGGAGTGGATACGCAGTATTTT. This codes for CASRGLAGVDTQYF.

The chain uses TRBV5-1 and TRBJ2-5; 9 bases agree with TRBD2. Germline V gives CDR1 SGHRS, CDR2 YFSETQ. The J segment lost 9 bases and the V segment lost 0 bases, leaving 9 bases of the junction unmatched. The CDR3 runs to 15 residues. CDR3 in DNA: TGCGCCAGCAGCTTGGAGACTAGCGGATCAAGGGCCCAGTACTTC. Translated: CASSLETSGSRAQYF.

The chain links TRBV7-9 to TRBJ1-1; 7 bases are a match to TRBD1. After removal of 5 bases from V and 1 base from J, the junction contained 4 bases not matched to a gene. This CDR3 is built from 14 residues. The germline V gene encodes CDR1 SEHNR and CDR2 FQNEAQ (reference sequence). The CDR3 protein is CASSPRTGNTEAFF. The CDR3 nucleotides read TGTGCCAGCAGCCCTCGGACAGGGAACACTGAAGCTTTCTTT.

This clone was picked up a small number of times. The sample holds other DNA sequences that translate to the same CDR3. The chain links TRBV5-1 to TRBJ2-5; D uncertain. The CDR3 is 12 residues long. CDR1 is SGHRS and CDR2 is YFSETQ in the germline V gene. V was clipped by 0 bases and J by 2 bases, with 2 bases between them. The CDR3 DNA is TGCGCCAGCAGCTTGGGGCAAGAGACCCAGTACTTC. It yields the protein CASSLGQETQYF.

The chain recombines TRBV28 with TRBJ1-6; TRBD1 is a possible D gene (5 bases). This CDR3 region has 14 residues. Trimming took 6 bases from V and 0 from J, leaving 6 bases between them. Germline V gene data show CDR1 as MDHEN and CDR2 as SYDVKM. The CDR3 DNA follows: TGTGCCAGCAGGGGGGGCTCCTATAATTCACCCCTCCACTTT. Amino acid sequence: CASRGGSYNSPLHF.

The CDR3 loop reads CSASLRGRAGSSYNEQFF. CDR3 coding DNA: TGCAGTGCTAGTTTGCGCGGGAGGGCCGGGAGCTCCTACAATGAGCAGTTCTTC. The V call is TRBV20-1, the J call TRBJ2-1; 9 bases agree with TRBD2. CDR3 size: 18 residues. From germline, CDR1 is DFQATT and CDR2 SNEGSKA (reference sequence). J lost 0 bases, V lost 3 bases, and 12 bases had no gene match.

This clone was recorded only once. The rearrangement uses TRBV4-1 and TRBJ2-7; tentative D call: TRBD2 (6 bases). V was trimmed by 1 base and J by 3 bases, leaving 13 bases between them. The CDR3 is made up of 15 amino acids. The V gene's germline CDR1 is MGHRA and CDR2 YSYEKL. Here the CDR3 reads CASSQGIAGGYEQYF. The CDR3 nucleotides are TGCGCCAGCAGCCAAGGAATTGCCGGGGGCTACGAGCAGTACTTC.